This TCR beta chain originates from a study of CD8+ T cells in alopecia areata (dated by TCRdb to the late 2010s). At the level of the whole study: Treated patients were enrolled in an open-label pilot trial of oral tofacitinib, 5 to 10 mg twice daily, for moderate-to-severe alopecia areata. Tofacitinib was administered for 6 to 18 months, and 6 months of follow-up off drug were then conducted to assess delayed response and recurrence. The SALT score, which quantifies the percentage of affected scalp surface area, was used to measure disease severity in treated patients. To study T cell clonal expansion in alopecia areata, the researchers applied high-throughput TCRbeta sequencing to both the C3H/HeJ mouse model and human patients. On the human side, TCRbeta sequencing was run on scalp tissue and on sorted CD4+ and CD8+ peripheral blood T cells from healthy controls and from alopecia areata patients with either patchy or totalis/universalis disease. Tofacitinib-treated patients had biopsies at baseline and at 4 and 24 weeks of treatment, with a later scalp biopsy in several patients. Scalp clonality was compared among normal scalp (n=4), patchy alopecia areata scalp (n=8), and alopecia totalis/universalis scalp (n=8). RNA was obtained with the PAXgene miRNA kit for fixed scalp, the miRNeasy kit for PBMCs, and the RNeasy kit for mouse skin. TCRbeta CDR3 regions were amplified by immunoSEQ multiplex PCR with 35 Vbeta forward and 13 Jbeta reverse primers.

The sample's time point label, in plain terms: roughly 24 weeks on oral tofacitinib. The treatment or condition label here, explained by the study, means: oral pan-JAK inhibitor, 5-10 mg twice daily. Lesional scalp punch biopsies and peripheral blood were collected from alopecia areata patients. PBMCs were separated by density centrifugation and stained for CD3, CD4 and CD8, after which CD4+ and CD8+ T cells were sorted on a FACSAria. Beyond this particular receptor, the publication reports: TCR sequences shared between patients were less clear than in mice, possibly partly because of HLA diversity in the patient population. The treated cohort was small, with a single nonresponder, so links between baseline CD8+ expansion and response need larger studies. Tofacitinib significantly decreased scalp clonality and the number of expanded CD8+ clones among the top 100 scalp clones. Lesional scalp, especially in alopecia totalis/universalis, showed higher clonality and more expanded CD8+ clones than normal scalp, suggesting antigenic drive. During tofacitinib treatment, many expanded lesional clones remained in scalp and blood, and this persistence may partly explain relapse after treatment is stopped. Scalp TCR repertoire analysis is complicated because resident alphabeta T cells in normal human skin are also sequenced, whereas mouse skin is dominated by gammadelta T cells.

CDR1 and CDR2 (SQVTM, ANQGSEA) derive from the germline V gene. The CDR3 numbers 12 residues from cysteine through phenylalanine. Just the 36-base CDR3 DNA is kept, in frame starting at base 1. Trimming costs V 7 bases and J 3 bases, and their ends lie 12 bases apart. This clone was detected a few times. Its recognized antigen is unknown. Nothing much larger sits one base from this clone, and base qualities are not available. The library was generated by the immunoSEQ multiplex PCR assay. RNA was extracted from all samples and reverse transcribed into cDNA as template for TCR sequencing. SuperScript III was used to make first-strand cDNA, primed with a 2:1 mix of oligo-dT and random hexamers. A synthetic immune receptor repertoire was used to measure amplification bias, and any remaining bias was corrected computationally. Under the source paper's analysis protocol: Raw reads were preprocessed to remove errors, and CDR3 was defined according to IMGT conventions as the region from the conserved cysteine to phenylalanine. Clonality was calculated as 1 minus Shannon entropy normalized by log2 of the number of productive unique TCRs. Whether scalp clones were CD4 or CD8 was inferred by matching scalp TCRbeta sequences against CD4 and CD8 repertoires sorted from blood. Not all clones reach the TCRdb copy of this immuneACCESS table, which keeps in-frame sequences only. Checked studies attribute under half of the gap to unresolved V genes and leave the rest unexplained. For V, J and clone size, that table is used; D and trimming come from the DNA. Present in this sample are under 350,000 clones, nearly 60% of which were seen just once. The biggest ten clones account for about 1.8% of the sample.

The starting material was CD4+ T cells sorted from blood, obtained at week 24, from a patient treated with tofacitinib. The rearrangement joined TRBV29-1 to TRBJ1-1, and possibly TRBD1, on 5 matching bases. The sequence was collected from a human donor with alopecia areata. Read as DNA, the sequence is TGCAGCGCCCTCCGGGGCGACACTGAAGCTTTCTTT. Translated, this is CSALRGDTEAFF.